This T cell receptor (beta chain) was identified in a study of blood T cells in healthy people across ages. Study results and limitations: Observed TCR beta diversity showed a strong correlation with the percentage of naive T cells as measured by flow cytometry.

A second PCR, run for about 6 to 11 cycles, used a sample-barcoded 5' primer plus a J-beta primer mix. Carrying 12 random nucleotides, a template-switch adaptor labeled each individual cDNA molecule. Each CDR3 protein gets one entry after TCRdb re-called the 5' RACE reads with MiXCR. The sample lists fewer than 1.5 million distinct CDR3 sequences; around 42% were seen once. Per the germline V gene, CDR1 is MGHRA and CDR2 is YSYEKL. CDR3 length: 18 amino acids. V trimming: 0 bases; J trimming: 3 bases; junction bases outside the gene matches: 13. Whenever a sample was processed, at least 6.5 million PBMCs were isolated. Per sample, extraction of total RNA gave at least 5.5 micrograms in every case. A few counts support this clonotype. As yet, its antigen is unknown.

Sequenced input: blood. The sequence was obtained from a woman under 30 in good health. The rearrangement joins TRBV4-1 to TRBJ2-5; 7 positions match TRBD2. CDR3 DNA sequence: TGCGCCAGCAGCCAAGACACGCTGCGGGCTAGCGGCAAAGAGACCCAGTACTTC. Its protein is CASSQDTLRASGKETQYF.